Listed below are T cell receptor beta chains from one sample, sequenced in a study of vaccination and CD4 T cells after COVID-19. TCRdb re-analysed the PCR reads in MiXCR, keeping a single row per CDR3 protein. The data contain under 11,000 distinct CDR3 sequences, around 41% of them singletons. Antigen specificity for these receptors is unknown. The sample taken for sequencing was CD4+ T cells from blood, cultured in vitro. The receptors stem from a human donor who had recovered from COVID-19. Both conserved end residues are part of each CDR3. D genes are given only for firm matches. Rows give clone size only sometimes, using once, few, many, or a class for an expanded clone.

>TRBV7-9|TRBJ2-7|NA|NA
CASSSLNEQYF
TGTGCCAGCAGCTCCCTAAACGAGCAGTACTTC
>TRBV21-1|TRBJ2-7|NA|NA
CASLTGRAYEQYF
TGTGCCAGCCTCACAGGGAGGGCCTACGAGCAGTACTTC
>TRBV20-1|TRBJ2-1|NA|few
CSAQVSLLGPNEQFF
TGCAGTGCTCAGGTCAGTTTACTAGGGCCCAATGAGCAGTTCTTC
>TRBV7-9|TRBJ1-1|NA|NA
CASSLSLNTEAFF
TGTGCCAGCAGCTTAAGTTTGAACACTGAAGCTTTCTTT
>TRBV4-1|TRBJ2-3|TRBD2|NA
CASSQGGGVGDTQYF
TGCGCCAGCAGCCAAGGGGGAGGGGTGGGAGATACGCAGTATTTT
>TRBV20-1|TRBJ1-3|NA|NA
CSASSSGNTIYF
TGTAGTGCAAGCAGCTCTGGAAACACCATATATTTT
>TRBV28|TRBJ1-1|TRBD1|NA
CASSLPGQIEAFF
TGTGCCAGCAGTCTACCGGGACAGATAGAAGCTTTCTTT
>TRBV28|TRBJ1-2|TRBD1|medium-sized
CASGSGTGVFYGYTF
TGTGCCAGCGGCTCCGGGACAGGGGTATTCTATGGCTACACCTTC
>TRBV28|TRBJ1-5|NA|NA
CASSLWAGRYQPQHF
TGTGCCAGCAGTTTATGGGCAGGGCGCTATCAGCCCCAGCATTTT
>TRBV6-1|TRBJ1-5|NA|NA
CASSRSLQGRSQPQHF
TGTGCCAGCAGTCGGAGCTTACAGGGTCGTAGCCAGCCCCAGCATTTT
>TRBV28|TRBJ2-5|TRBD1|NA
CASSSPTGGGETQYF
TGTGCCAGCAGCTCCCCGACAGGGGGCGGCGAGACCCAGTACTTC
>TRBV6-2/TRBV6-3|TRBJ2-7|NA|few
CASSYPLAQTTYEQYF
TGTGCCAGCAGTTACCCTCTAGCGCAAACGACCTACGAGCAGTACTTC
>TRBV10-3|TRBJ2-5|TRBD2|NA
CAIGSGRAGETQYF
TGTGCCATCGGTAGCGGGAGGGCCGGGGAGACCCAGTACTTC
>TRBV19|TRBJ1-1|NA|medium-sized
CASSIIERNTEAFF
TGTGCCAGTAGTATTATAGAGAGGAACACTGAAGCTTTCTTT
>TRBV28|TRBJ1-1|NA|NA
CASLPPGDWKNTEAFF
TGTGCCAGCCTTCCCCCCGGGGACTGGAAGAACACTGAAGCTTTCTTT
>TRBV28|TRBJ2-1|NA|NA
CASSPSDTLQHDEQFF
TGTGCCAGCAGTCCCTCGGACACCCTCCAACACGATGAGCAGTTCTTC
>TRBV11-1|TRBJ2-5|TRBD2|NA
CASSWSGRSQETQYF
TGTGCCAGCAGCTGGAGCGGGAGAAGCCAAGAGACCCAGTACTTC
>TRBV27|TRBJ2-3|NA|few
CASSLSIGPGTDTQYF
TGTGCCAGCAGTTTATCGATAGGCCCAGGCACAGATACGCAGTATTTT
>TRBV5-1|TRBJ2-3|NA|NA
CASSEAGDTQYF
TGCGCCAGCAGCGAGGCGGGGGATACGCAGTATTTT
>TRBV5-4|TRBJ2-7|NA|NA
CASSAGSDSSYEQYF
TGTGCCAGCAGTGCTGGGTCGGATAGCTCCTACGAGCAGTACTTC
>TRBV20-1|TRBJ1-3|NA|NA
CSALEGSGNTIYF
TGCAGTGCACTGGAGGGGTCTGGAAACACCATATATTTT
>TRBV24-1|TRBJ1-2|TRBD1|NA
CATSDDRGFDGYTF
TGTGCCACCAGTGATGACAGGGGATTCGATGGCTACACCTTC
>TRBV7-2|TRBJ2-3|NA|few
CASSLAGRTDTQYF
TGTGCCAGCAGCTTAGCCGGGAGAACAGATACGCAGTATTTT
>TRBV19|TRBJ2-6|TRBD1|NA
CASSTNRGRISGANVLTF
TGTGCCAGTAGTACCAACAGGGGGCGCATATCTGGGGCCAACGTCCTGACTTTC
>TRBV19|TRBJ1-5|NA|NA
CASSMGLGSINQPQHF
TGTGCCAGTAGTATGGGATTAGGTAGTATCAATCAGCCCCAGCATTTT
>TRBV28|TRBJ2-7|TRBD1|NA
CASSPGQSYEQYF
TGTGCCAGCAGTCCGGGACAGAGTTACGAGCAGTACTTC
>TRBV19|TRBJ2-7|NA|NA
CASSIEGTPSYEQYF
TGTGCCAGTAGTATAGAAGGGACACCATCCTACGAGCAGTACTTC
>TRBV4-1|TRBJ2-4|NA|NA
CASSQDRFIALDAKNIQYF
TGCGCCAGCAGCCAAGATCGGTTTATAGCCCTTGATGCCAAAAACATTCAGTACTTC
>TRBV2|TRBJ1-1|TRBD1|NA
CASSEGTGSNTEAFF
TGTGCCAGCAGTGAAGGGACAGGGAGCAACACTGAAGCTTTCTTT
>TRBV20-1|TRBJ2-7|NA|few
CSAKTGGPYEQYF
TGCAGTGCTAAAACAGGAGGGCCCTACGAGCAGTACTTC
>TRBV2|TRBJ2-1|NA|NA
CASSNRGEQFF
TGTGCCAGCAGCAATCGGGGGGAGCAGTTCTTC
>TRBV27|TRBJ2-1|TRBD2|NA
CASRTSGGPNHSYNEQFF
TGTGCCAGTAGGACTAGCGGGGGCCCGAACCACTCCTACAATGAGCAGTTCTTC
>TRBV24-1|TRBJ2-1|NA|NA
CATSDFGGPRNEQFF
TGTGCCACCAGTGATTTCGGGGGGCCACGCAATGAGCAGTTCTTC
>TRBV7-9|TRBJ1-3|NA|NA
CASSLAGGRSSGNTIYF
TGTGCCAGCAGCTTAGCAGGGGGAAGAAGCTCTGGAAACACCATATATTTT
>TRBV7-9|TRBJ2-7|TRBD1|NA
CASSLGSGQGHEQYF
TGTGCCAGCAGCCTTGGGTCGGGACAGGGCCACGAGCAGTACTTC
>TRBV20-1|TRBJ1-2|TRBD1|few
CSVPQRDRGDYGYTF
TGCAGTGTCCCACAACGGGACAGGGGCGACTATGGCTACACCTTC
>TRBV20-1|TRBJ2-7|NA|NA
CSALAGAQGTFNYEQYF
TGCAGTGCGCTAGCCGGGGCCCAGGGGACGTTTAACTACGAGCAGTACTTC
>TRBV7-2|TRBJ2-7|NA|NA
CASSLDHTQGREQYF
TGTGCCAGCAGCTTAGACCACACACAGGGCCGCGAGCAGTACTTC
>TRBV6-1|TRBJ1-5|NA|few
CASKLSYRDDQPQHF
TGTGCCAGCAAGTTATCCTACAGGGACGATCAGCCCCAGCATTTT
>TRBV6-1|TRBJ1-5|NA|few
CASSLGQSNQPQHF
TGTGCCAGCAGCCTAGGACAGTCTAATCAGCCCCAGCATTTT
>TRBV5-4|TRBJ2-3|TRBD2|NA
CASSHSGSVGTDTQYF
TGTGCCAGCAGTCATAGCGGGAGTGTGGGAACGGATACGCAGTATTTT
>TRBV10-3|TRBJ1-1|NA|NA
CAISESSTGRYTEAFF
TGTGCCATCAGTGAGTCGAGCACAGGGAGGTACACTGAAGCTTTCTTT
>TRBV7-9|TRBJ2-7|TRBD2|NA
CASSQRSSGGDEQYF
TGTGCCAGCAGCCAAAGGTCCAGCGGGGGAGACGAGCAGTACTTC